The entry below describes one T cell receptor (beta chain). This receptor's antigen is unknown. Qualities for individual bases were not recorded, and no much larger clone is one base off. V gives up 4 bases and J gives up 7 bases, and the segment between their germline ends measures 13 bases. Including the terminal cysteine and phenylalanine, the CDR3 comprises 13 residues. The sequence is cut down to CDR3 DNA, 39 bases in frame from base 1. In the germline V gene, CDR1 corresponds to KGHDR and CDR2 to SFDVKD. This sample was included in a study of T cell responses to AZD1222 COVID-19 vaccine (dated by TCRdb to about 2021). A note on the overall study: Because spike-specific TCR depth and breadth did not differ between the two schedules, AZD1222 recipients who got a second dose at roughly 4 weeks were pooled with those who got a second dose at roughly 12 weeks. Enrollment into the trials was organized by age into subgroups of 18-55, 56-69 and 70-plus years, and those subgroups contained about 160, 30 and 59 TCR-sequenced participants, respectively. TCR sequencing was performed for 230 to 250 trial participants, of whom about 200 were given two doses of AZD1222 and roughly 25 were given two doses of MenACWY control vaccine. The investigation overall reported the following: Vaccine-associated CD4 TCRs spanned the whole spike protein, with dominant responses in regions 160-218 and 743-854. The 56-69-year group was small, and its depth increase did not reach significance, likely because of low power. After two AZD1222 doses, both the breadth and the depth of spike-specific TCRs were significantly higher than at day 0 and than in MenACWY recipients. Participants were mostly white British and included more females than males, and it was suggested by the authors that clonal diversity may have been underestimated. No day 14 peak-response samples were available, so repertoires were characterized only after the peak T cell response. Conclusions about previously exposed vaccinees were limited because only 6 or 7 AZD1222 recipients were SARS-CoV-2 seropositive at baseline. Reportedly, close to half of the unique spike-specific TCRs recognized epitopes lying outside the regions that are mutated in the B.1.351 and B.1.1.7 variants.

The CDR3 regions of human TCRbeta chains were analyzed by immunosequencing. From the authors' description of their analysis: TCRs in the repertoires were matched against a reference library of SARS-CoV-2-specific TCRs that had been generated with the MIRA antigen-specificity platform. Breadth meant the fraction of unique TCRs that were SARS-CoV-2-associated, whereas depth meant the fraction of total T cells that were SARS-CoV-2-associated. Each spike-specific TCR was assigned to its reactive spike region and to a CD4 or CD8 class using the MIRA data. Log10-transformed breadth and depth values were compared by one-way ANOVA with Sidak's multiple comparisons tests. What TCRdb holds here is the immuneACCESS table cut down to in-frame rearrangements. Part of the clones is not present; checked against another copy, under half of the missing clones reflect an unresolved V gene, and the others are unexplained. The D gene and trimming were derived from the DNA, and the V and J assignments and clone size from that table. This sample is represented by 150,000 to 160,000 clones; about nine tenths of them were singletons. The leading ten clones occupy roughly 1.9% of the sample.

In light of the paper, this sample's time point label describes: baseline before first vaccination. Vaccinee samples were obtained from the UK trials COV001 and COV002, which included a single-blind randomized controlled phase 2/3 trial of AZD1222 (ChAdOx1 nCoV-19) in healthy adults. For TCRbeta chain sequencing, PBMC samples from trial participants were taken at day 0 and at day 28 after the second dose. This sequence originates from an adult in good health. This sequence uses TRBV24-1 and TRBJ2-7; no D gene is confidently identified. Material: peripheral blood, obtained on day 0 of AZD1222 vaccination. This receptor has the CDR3 CATSDRDKPEQYF. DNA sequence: TGTGCCACCAGTGACCGTGACAAGCCAGAGCAGTACTTC.